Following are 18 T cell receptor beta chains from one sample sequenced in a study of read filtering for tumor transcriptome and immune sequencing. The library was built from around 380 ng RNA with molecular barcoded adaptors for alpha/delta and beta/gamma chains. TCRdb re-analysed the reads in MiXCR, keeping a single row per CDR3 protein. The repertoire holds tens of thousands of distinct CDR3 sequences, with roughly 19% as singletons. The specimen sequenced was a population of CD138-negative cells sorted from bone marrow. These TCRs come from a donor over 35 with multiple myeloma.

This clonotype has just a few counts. The CDR3 here is CASSQDSGELFF. The DNA for the CDR3 is TGTGCCAGCAGCCAAGATTCCGGGGAGCTGTTTTTT. The chain carries TRBV3-1 and TRBJ2-2; no clear D gene. There are 12 residues in the CDR3. Germline lookup yields CDR1 LGHDT and CDR2 YNNKEL (reference sequence). Trimming shortened V by 0 bases and J by 6 bases, and 2 bases separated the two germline ends. Filled out from reference TRBV3-1 and TRBJ2-2, the complete variable domain reads DTAVSQTPKYLVTQMGNDKSIKCEQNLGHDTMYWYKQDSKKFLKIMFSYNNKELIINETVPNRFSPKSPDKAHLNLHINSLELGDSAVYFCASSQDSGELFFGEGSRLTVL.

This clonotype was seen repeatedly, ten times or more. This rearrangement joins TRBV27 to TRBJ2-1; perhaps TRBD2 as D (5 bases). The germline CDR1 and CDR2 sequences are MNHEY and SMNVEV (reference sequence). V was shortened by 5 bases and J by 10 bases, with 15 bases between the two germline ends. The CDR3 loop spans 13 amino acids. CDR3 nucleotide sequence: TGTGCCAGCAGTCGGGGTGGAAACGGAGAGCAGTTCTTC. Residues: CASSRGGNGEQFF.

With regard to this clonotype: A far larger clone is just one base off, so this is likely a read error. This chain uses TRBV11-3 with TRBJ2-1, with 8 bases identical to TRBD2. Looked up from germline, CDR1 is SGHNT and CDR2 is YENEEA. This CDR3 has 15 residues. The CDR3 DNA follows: TGTGCCAGCACCCCCGAACTAGCGGCTTACAATGGGCAGTTCTTC. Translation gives CASTPELAAYNGQFF. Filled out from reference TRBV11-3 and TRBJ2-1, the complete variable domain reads EAGVVQSPRYKIIEKKQPVAFWCNPISGHNTLYWYLQNLGQGPELLIRYENEEAVDDSQLPKDRFSAERLKGVDSTLKIQPAELGDSAVYLCASTPELAAYNGQFFGPGTRLTVL.

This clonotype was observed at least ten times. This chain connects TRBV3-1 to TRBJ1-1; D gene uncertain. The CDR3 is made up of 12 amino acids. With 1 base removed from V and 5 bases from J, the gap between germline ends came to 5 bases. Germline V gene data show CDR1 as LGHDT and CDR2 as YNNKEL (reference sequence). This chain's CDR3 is CASSQGRTEAFF. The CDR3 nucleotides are TGTGCCAGCAGCCAAGGGCGAACTGAAGCTTTCTTT.

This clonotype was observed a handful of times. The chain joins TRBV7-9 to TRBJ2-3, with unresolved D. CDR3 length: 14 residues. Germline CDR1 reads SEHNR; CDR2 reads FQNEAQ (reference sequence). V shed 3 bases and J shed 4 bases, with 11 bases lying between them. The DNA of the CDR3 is TGTGCCAGCAGCTTCGGCAGTGCCGCAGATACGCAGTATTTT. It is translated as CASSFGSAADTQYF.

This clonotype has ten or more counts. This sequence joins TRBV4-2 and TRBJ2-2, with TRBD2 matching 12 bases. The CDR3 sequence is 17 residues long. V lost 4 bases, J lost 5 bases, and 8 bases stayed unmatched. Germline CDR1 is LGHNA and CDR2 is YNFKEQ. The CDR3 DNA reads TGTGCCAGCAGCCCTCGACTAGCGGGAGTTATTACCGGGGAGCTGTTTTTT. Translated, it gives CASSPRLAGVITGELFF.

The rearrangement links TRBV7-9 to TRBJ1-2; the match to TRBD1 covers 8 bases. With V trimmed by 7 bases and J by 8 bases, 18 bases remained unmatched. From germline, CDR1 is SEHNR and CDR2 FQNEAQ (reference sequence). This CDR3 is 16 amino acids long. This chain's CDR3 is CASTIGPGGLSRGYTF. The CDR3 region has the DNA TGTGCCAGCACCATTGGGCCAGGGGGCCTTTCTAGAGGCTACACCTTC.

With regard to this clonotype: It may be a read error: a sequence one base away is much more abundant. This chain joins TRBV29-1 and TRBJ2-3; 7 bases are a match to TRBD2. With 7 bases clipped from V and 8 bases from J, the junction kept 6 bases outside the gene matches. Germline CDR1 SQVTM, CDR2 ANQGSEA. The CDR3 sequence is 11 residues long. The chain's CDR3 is CSAAPGGTQYF. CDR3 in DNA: TGCAGCGCCGCCCCGGGGGGTACGCAGTATTTT.

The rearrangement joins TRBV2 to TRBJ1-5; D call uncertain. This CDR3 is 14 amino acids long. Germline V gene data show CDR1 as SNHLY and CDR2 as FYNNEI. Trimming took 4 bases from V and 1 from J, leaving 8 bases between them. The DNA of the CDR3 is TGTGCCAGCAGTGGATGGGGAAGCAATCAGCCCCAGCATTTT. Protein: CASSGWGSNQPQHF.

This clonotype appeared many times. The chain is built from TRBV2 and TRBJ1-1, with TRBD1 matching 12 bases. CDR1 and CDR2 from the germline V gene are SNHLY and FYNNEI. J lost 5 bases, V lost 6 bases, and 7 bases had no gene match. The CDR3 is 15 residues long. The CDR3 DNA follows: TGTGCCAGCAGAAAAAGGGGACAGGGGGCAACTGAAGCTTTCTTT. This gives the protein CASRKRGQGATEAFF. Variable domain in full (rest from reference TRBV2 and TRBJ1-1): EPEVTQTPSHQVTQMGQEVILRCVPISNHLYFYWYRQILGQKVEFLVSFYNNEISEKSEIFDDQFSVERPDGSNFTLKIRSTKLEDSAMYFCASRKRGQGATEAFFGQGTRLTVV.

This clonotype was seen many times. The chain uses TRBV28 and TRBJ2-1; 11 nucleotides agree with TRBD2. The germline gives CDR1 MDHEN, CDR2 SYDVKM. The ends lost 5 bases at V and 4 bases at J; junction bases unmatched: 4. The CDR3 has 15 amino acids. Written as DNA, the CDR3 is TGTGCCAGCAGTCCTACTAGCGGGGGTTACAATGAGCAGTTCTTC. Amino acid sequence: CASSPTSGGYNEQFF.

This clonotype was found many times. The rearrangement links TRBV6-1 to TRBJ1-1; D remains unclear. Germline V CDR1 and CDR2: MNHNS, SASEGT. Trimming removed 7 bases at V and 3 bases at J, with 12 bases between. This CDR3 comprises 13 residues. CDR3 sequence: CASTRVPDTEAFF. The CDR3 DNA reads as TGTGCCAGCACTAGGGTTCCGGACACTGAAGCTTTCTTT.

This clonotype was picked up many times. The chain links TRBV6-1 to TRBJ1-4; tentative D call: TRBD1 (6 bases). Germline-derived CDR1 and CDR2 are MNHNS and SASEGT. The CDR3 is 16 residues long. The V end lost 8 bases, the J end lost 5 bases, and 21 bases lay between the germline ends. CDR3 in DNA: TGTGCCAGCTCCAAACAAGCAGGGGCTGGCAATGAAAAACTGTTTTTT. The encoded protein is CASSKQAGAGNEKLFF.

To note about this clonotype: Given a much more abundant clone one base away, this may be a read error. CDR3 DNA: TGCGCCGGCAGACAGGGACTAAACACCGGGGAGCTGTTTTTT. Translated: CAGRQGLNTGELFF. This chain uses TRBV5-1 with TRBJ2-2; either TRBD1 or TRBD2 may supply D (7 bases each). The germline gives CDR1 SGHRS, CDR2 YFSETQ. The CDR3 totals 14 residues.

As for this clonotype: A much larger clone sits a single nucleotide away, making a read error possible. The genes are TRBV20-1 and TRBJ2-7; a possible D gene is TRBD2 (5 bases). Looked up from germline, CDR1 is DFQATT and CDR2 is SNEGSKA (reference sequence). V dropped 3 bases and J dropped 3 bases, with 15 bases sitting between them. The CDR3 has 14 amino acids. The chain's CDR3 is CSASRLRGVYEQYF. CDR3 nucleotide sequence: TGCAGTGCTAGTCGGTTACGGGGAGTCTACGAGCAGTACTTC.

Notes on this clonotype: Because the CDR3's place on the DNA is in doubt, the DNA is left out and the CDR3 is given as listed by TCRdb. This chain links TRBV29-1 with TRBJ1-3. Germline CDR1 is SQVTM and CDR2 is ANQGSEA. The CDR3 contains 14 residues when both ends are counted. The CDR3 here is CSVSLDSSGNTIYF.

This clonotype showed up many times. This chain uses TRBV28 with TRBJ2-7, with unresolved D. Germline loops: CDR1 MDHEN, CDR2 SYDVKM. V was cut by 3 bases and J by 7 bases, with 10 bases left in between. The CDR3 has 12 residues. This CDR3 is CASSFRHREQYF. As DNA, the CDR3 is TGTGCCAGCAGTTTCAGACATCGGGAGCAGTACTTC.

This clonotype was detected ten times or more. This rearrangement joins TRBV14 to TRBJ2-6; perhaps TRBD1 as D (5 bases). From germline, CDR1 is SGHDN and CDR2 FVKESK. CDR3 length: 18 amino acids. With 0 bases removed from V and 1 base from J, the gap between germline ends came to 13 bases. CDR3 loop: CASSQDGDSRSGANVLTF. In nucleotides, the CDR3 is TGTGCCAGCAGCCAAGACGGAGACAGTAGATCTGGGGCCAACGTCCTGACTTTC.